The 19 T cell receptor beta chains given below trace back to one sample, sequenced in a study of T cells after yellow fever vaccination (dated by TCRdb to the late 2010s). The library relied on 5' RACE. Sequencing took place on an Illumina HiSeq 2500. TCRdb reran the public reads through fastp at Q25 and MiXCR, keeping productive beta chains. Each record represents a unique CDR3 protein, reported with the most common genes and DNA among its rows. The sample table records around 300,000 distinct CDR3 sequences; approximately 13% of these occur just once. In total, the top ten clones hold 0.45% to 0.65% of the sample. The treatment or condition label for this specimen denotes: live attenuated yellow fever vaccine strain. Source: CD4+ T cells sorted from PBMCs, taken 45 days after the yellow fever booster vaccination. The origin of the receptors is a man aged 25-40 years who received the YFV17D yellow fever vaccine.

This clonotype was detected a few times. The chain joins TRBV29-1 to TRBJ2-5, with a possible D match to TRBD2 (5 bases). V was pared by 4 bases and J by 5 bases, with 14 bases between. Germline CDR1 and CDR2: SQVTM and ANQGSEA. This CDR3 contains 13 residues. CDR3 in amino acids: CSVGLRALETQYF. CDR3 in DNA: TGCAGCGTTGGTTTGAGGGCCTTGGAGACCCAGTACTTC.

The gene calls are TRBV9 and TRBJ2-1; TRBD2 matches 7 bases. The CDR3 sequence is 15 residues long. Germline V lookup: CDR1 SGDLS, CDR2 YYNGEE. The V gene end was trimmed by 4 bases and the J gene end by 2 bases; junction bases not matched to a gene: 6. The chain's CDR3 is CASSLNSGTYNEQFF. CDR3 bases: TGTGCCAGCAGCCTTAACAGCGGGACCTACAATGAGCAGTTCTTC.

The chain carries TRBV5-4 and TRBJ2-7; D unclear. V was cut by 2 bases and J by 3 bases, with 12 bases left in between. CDR1 SGHNT and CDR2 YYREEE come from the germline V gene (reference sequence). The CDR3 length is 14 residues. The CDR3 DNA sequence: TGTGCCAGCAGCTTCAAGGGATCAAACTACGAGCAGTACTTC. Protein sequence: CASSFKGSNYEQYF.

This chain uses TRBV5-1 with TRBJ2-1; D unclear. The germline V gene has CDR1 SGHRS and CDR2 YFSETQ. The V and J ends lost 1 base and 3 bases respectively, with 14 bases between them. The CDR3 loop spans 16 amino acids. The CDR3 coding sequence is TGCGCCAGCAGCTTGCTCCCCGGTTCTAACTACAATGAGCAGTTCTTC. This codes for CASSLLPGSNYNEQFF.

CDR3 protein: CASSLKGGPRLYNEQFF. CDR3 coding DNA: TGCGCCAGCAGCTTGAAAGGCGGACCCCGACTTTACAATGAGCAGTTCTTC. This rearrangement joins TRBV5-1 to TRBJ2-1; D remains ambiguous. Trimming shortened V by 1 base and J by 4 bases, and 18 bases separated the two germline ends. Germline assignment: CDR1 SGHRS and CDR2 YFSETQ. CDR3 length equals 17 residues.

This clonotype showed up many times. The rearrangement uses TRBV12-3 or TRBV12-4 and TRBJ2-1; 9 nucleotides match TRBD2. Trimming removed 10 bases from V and 7 bases from J; junction bases left unmatched: 8. This CDR3 comprises 13 residues. Here the CDR3 reads CAKTRLAGNEQFF. In DNA, the CDR3 is TGTGCCAAAACCCGGCTAGCGGGAAATGAGCAGTTCTTC.

The rearrangement joins TRBV7-3 to TRBJ2-2; 8 positions agree with TRBD2. Germline assignment: CDR1 SGHTA and CDR2 FQGTGA. With V trimmed by 2 bases and J by 6 bases, 8 bases remained unmatched. The CDR3 contains 16 residues. CDR3 sequence: CASSLDARTSPGELFF. In DNA form, the CDR3 reads TGTGCCAGCAGCTTAGATGCCCGGACTAGCCCCGGGGAGCTGTTTTTT. Full variable domain (remainder filled in from reference TRBV7-3 and TRBJ2-2): GAGVSQTPSNKVTEKGKYVELRCDPISGHTALYWYRQSLGQGPEFLIYFQGTGAADDSGLPNDRFFAVRPEGSVSTLKIQRTERGDSAVYLCASSLDARTSPGELFFGEGSRLTVL.

This chain joins TRBV5-1 and TRBJ1-1, with D uncertain. V lost 3 bases to trimming and J lost 0 bases, with 9 bases between them. Germline V gives CDR1 SGHRS, CDR2 YFSETQ. The CDR3 has 14 residues. The DNA of the CDR3 is TGCGCCAGCAGCTCCGACGGGATGAACACTGAAGCTTTCTTT. Translation: CASSSDGMNTEAFF.

CDR3 coding DNA: TGTGCCAGCAGTGGCACAACGGGACGGAACAACTACGAGCAGTACTTC. Residues: CASSGTTGRNNYEQYF. V and J are TRBV6-2 or TRBV6-3 and TRBJ2-7, with D perhaps TRBD1 or TRBD2 (5 bases each). V shed 5 bases and J shed 3 bases, with 20 bases lying between them. The CDR3 is made up of 16 amino acids. Germline assignment: CDR1 MNHEY and CDR2 SVGEGT.

V is TRBV7-8 and J is TRBJ2-1, with D possibly matching TRBD2 (5 bases). Between the trimmed V and J ends, which lost 5 bases and 0 bases, there was a span of 14 bases. CDR1 SGHVS and CDR2 FQNEAQ come from the germline V gene. CDR3 length: 16 amino acids. CDR3 DNA: TGTGCCAGCAGCCAGCGGAGGCAGAGCTCCTACAATGAGCAGTTCTTC. Encoded protein: CASSQRRQSSYNEQFF.

The J gene is TRBJ2-4, the V gene TRBV7-2; D is perhaps TRBD1 (6 bases). The CDR3 has 15 amino acids. The V and J ends lost 6 bases and 6 bases respectively, with 18 bases between them. Germline V gene lookup returns CDR1 SGHTA and CDR2 FQGNSA. The CDR3 DNA reads as TGTGCCAGCAGTTCCATTCGGGACACAGGAAACATTCAGTACTTC. This codes for CASSSIRDTGNIQYF. The whole variable domain, remainder taken from reference TRBV7-2 and TRBJ2-4, is GAGVSQSPSNKVTEKGKDVELRCDPISGHTALYWYRQSLGQGLEFLIYFQGNSAPDKSGLPSDRFSAERTGGSVSTLTIQRTQQEDSAVYLCASSSIRDTGNIQYFGAGTRLSVL.

This clonotype came up a few times. J is TRBJ2-3 and V is TRBV5-1; maybe TRBD2 (5 bases). Germline CDR1 and CDR2: SGHRS and YFSETQ. CDR3 length equals 16 residues. V was trimmed by 10 bases and J by 6 bases, leaving 27 bases between them. DNA for the CDR3: TGCGCCTCCTCGAACGGGGTAGTGTTAGGGTCGGATACGCAGTATTTT. Its protein product is CASSNGVVLGSDTQYF.

This clonotype showed up many times. The V gene is TRBV20-1, the J gene TRBJ2-7, with 11 bases identical to TRBD2. CDR1 is DFQATT, CDR2 SNEGSKA, per germline (reference sequence). With 5 bases clipped from V and 5 bases from J, the junction kept 11 bases outside the gene matches. The CDR3 runs 15 residues. In DNA form, the CDR3 reads TGCAGTGCTGCCCTCCGGACTAGCGGGTTCAACGAGCAGTACTTC. Amino acid sequence: CSAALRTSGFNEQYF.

This clonotype was seen a few times. The chain combines TRBV20-1 with TRBJ1-6; D remains unclear. Germline CDR1 and CDR2: DFQATT and SNEGSKA (reference sequence). CDR3 length: 15 amino acids. V was shortened by 5 bases and J by 7 bases, with 18 bases between the two germline ends. The CDR3 DNA reads TGCAGTGCTCCCAGACACACCGTTGGGAATTCACCCCTCCACTTT. This sequence encodes CSAPRHTVGNSPLHF.

This rearrangement joins TRBV7-2 to TRBJ2-3, with TRBD2 as a possible D gene (5 bases). CDR1 is SGHTA, CDR2 FQGNSA, per germline. The CDR3 has 15 residues. V was shortened by 5 bases and J by 6 bases, with 18 bases between the two germline ends. The DNA of the CDR3 is TGTGCCAGCAGCGCCAGGAGGTCCTTAAGCGATACGCAGTATTTT. This translates into CASSARRSLSDTQYF.

This clonotype was seen more than once but under ten times. This sequence joins TRBV6-2 or TRBV6-3 and TRBJ2-2; 8 bases match TRBD2. Trimming cost V 2 bases and J 13 bases; bases outside gene matches: 3. From germline, CDR1 is MNHEY and CDR2 SVGEGT. The CDR3 contains 12 residues. CDR3 in DNA: TGTGCCAGCAGTTACCTCACTAGCGGGCTGTTTTTT. Its protein is CASSYLTSGLFF.

The chain has TRBV29-1 and TRBJ2-1; 13 positions agree with TRBD2. The CDR3 runs to 13 residues. J gave up 9 bases and V 8 bases, and 7 bases lay outside the gene matches. Germline assignment: CDR1 SQVTM and CDR2 ANQGSEA. This CDR3 is CSSGLAGRGEQFF. In nucleotides, the CDR3 is TGCAGCTCGGGACTAGCGGGGAGGGGTGAGCAGTTCTTC.

The V gene is TRBV27, the J gene TRBJ1-2; D is undetermined. V was pared by 0 bases and J by 8 bases, with 10 bases between. CDR1 is MNHEY, CDR2 SMNVEV, per germline (reference sequence). This CDR3 is 13 amino acids long. The CDR3 DNA reads TGTGCCAGCAGTTTATCGGGCGCGGAAGGCTACACCTTC. It encodes CASSLSGAEGYTF.

The genes are TRBV12-3 or TRBV12-4 and TRBJ1-2; D perhaps matches TRBD1 (6 bases). The CDR3 runs to 14 residues. V lost 6 bases and J 6 bases, leaving 17 bases between the germline ends. The CDR3 DNA reads as TGTGCCAGCAGCCCACGAGGACAGTTAAATGGCTACACCTTC. This sequence encodes CASSPRGQLNGYTF.